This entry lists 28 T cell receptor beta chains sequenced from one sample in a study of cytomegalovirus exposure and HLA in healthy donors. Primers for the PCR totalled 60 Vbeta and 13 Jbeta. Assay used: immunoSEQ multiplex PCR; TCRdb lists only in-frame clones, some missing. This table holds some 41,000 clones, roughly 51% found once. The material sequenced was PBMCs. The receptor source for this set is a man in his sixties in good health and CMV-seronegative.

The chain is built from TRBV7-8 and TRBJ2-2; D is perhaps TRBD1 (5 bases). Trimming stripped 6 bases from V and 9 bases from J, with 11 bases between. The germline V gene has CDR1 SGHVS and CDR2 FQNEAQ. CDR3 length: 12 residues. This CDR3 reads CASSWGGRELFF. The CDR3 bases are TGTGCCAGCAGTTGGGGCGGACGGGAGCTGTTTTTT. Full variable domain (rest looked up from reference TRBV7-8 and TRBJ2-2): GAGVSQSPRYKVAKRGQDVALRCDPISGHVSLFWYQQALGQGPEFLTYFQNEAQLDKSGLPSDRFFAERPEGSVSTLKIQRTQQEDSAVYLCASSWGGRELFFGEGSRLTVL.

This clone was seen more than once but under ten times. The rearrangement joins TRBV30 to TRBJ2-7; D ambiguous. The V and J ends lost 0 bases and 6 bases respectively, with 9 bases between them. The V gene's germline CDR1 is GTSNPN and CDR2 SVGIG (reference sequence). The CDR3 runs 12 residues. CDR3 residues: CAWSVLSAEQYF. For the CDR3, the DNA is TGTGCCTGGAGTGTACTAAGCGCCGAGCAGTACTTC.

The CDR3 DNA reads as TGTGCCAGCAGTGACAGGGGCGGCTATGGCTACACCTTC. Amino acid sequence: CASSDRGGYGYTF. The V call is TRBV6-1, the J call TRBJ1-2; a weak D match, TRBD1 (6 bases). Germline V CDR1 and CDR2: MNHNS, SASEGT. The CDR3 consists of 13 residues. Trimming stripped 3 bases from V and 4 bases from J, with 9 bases between.

This CDR3 reads CASSQGAQPQHF. CDR3 DNA: TGTGCCAGCAGCCAGGGGGCTCAGCCCCAGCATTTT. V gene TRBV2 combines with J gene TRBJ1-5, with 8 bases identical to TRBD1. This CDR3 contains 12 residues. The V segment lost 6 bases and the J segment 6 bases; nucleotides outside the gene matches: 1. Germline values: CDR1 SNHLY, CDR2 FYNNEI. The full variable domain, with the rest looked up from reference TRBV2 and TRBJ1-5, is EPEVTQTPSHQVTQMGQEVILRCVPISNHLYFYWYRQILGQKVEFLVSFYNNEISEKSEIFDDQFSVERPDGSNFTLKIRSTKLEDSAMYFCASSQGAQPQHFGDGTRLSIL.

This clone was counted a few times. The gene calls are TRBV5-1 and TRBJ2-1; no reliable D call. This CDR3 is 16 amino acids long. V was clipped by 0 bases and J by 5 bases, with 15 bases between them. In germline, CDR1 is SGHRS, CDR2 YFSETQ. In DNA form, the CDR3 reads TGCGCCAGCAGCTTGGGATACACAGCTCTTAACAATGAGCAGTTCTTC. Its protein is CASSLGYTALNNEQFF.

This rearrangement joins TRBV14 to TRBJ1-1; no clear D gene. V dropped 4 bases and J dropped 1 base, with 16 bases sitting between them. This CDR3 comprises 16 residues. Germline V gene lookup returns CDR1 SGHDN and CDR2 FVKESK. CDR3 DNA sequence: TGTGCCAGCAGCCCTCAGTGGTCGGCGGGGAACACTGAAGCTTTCTTT. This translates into CASSPQWSAGNTEAFF.

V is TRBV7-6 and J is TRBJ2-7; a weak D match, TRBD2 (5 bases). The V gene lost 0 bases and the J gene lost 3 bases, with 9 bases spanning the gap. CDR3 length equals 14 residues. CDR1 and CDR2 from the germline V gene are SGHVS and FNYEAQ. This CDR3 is CASSLAPSRYEQYF. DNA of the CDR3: TGTGCCAGCAGCTTAGCGCCTAGCCGCTACGAGCAGTACTTC.

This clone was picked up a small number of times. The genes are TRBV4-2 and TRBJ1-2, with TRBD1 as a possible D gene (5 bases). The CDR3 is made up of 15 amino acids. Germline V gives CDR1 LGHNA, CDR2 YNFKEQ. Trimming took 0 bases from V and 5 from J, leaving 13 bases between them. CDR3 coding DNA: TGTGCCAGCAGCCAAGAAAGCGACAGCCCATATGGCTACACCTTC. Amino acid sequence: CASSQESDSPYGYTF.

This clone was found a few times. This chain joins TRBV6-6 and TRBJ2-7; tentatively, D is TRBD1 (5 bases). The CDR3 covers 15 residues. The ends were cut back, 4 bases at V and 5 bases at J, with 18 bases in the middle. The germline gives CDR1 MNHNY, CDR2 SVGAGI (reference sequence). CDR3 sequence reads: CASSSPGWGVHEQYF. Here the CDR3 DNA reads TGTGCCAGCAGTTCCCCAGGGTGGGGTGTCCACGAGCAGTACTTC.

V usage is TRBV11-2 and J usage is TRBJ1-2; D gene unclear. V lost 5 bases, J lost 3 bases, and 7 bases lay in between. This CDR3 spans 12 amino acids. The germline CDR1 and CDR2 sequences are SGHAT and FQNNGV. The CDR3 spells CASSPRDYGYTF. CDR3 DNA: TGTGCCAGCAGCCCCCGCGACTATGGCTACACCTTC.

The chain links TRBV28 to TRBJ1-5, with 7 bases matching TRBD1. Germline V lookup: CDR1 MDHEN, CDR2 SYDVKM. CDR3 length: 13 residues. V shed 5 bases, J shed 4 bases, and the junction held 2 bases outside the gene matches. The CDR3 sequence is CASSGQVNQPQHF. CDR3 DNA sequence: TGTGCCAGCAGTGGACAGGTAAATCAGCCCCAGCATTTT.

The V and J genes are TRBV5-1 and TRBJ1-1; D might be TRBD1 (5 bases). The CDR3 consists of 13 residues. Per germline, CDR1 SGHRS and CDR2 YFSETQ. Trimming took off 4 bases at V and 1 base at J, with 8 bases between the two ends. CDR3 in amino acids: CASSADTNTEAFF. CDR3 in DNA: TGCGCCAGCAGCGCGGACACGAACACTGAAGCTTTCTTT.

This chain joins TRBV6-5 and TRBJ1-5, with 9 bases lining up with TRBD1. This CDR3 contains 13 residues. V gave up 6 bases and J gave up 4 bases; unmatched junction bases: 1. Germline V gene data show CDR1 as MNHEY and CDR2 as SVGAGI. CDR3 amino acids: CASRDRGNQPQHF. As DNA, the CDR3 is TGTGCCAGCAGGGACAGGGGAAATCAGCCCCAGCATTTT.

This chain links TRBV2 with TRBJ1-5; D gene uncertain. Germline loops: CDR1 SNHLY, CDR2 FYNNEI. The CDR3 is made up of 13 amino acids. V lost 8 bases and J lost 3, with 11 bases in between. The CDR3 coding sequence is TGTGCCAGCTCGCGGGAGATCAATCAGCCCCAGCATTTT. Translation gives CASSREINQPQHF. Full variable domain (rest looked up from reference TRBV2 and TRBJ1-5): EPEVTQTPSHQVTQMGQEVILRCVPISNHLYFYWYRQILGQKVEFLVSFYNNEISEKSEIFDDQFSVERPDGSNFTLKIRSTKLEDSAMYFCASSREINQPQHFGDGTRLSIL.

Written as DNA, the CDR3 is TGTGCCAGCAGCGCCGACCGGGACAGGGGCTACGAGCAGTACTTC. It specifies CASSADRDRGYEQYF. The genes are TRBV9 and TRBJ2-7, with 10 bases fitting TRBD1. Per the germline V gene, CDR1 is SGDLS and CDR2 is YYNGEE. This CDR3 has 15 amino acids. Trimming removed 3 bases from V and 3 bases from J; junction bases left unmatched: 6.

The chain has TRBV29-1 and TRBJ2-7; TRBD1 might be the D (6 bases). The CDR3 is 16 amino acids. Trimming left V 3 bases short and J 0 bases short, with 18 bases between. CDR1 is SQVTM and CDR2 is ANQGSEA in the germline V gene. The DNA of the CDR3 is TGCAGCGTTGATGGGTGGGGCCAGGGGACCTCCTACGAGCAGTACTTC. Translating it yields CSVDGWGQGTSYEQYF.

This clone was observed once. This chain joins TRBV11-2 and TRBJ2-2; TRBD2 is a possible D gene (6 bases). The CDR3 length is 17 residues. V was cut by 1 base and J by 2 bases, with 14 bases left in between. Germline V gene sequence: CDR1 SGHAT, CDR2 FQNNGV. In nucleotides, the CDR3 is TGTGCCAGCAGCTTAGGAGTTAGGGACTTAAACACCGGGGAGCTGTTTTTT. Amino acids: CASSLGVRDLNTGELFF.

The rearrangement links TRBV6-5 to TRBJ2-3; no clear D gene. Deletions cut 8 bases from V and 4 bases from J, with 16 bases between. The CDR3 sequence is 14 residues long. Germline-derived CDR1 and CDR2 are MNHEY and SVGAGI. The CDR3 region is CASAPMAVSDTQYF. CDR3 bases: TGTGCCAGCGCCCCCATGGCTGTGTCAGATACGCAGTATTTT.

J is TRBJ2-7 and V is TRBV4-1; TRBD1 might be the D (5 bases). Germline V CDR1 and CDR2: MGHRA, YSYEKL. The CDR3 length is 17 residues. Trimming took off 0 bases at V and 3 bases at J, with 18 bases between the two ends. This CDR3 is CASSQDAGQPRIYEQYF. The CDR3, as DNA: TGCGCCAGCAGCCAAGACGCCGGACAACCGAGAATCTACGAGCAGTACTTC.

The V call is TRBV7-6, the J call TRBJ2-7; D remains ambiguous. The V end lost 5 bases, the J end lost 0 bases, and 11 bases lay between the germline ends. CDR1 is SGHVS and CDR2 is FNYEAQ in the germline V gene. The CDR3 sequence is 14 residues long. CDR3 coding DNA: TGTGCCAGCAGCACCGACCGGAGCTCCTACGAGCAGTACTTC. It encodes CASSTDRSSYEQYF.

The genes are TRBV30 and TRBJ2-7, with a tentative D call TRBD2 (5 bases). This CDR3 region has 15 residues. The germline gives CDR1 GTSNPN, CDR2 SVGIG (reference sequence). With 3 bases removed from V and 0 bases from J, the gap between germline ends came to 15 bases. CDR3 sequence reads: CAWRPKRASSYEQYF. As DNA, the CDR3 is TGTGCCTGGAGGCCCAAGAGGGCAAGCTCCTACGAGCAGTACTTC.

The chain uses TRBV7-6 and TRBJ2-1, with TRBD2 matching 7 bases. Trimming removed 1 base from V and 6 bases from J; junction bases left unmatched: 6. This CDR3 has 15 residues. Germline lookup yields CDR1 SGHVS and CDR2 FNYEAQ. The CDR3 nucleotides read TGTGCCAGCAGCTTAGTGGCGGGAGTTCCCAATGAGCAGTTCTTC. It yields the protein CASSLVAGVPNEQFF.

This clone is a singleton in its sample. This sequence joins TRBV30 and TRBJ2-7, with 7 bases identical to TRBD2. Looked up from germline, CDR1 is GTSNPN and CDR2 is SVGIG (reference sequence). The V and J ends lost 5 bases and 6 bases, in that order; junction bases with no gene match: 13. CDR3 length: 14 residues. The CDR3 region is CAWGGVRGVGEQYF. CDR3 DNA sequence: TGTGCCTGGGGTGGGGTCCGGGGGGTGGGCGAGCAGTACTTC.

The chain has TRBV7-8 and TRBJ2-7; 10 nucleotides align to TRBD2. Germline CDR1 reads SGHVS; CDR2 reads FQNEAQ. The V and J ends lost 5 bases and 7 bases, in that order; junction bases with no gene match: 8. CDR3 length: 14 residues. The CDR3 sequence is CASSPPTSGKEQYF. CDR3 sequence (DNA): TGTGCCAGCAGCCCTCCCACTAGCGGGAAAGAGCAGTACTTC.

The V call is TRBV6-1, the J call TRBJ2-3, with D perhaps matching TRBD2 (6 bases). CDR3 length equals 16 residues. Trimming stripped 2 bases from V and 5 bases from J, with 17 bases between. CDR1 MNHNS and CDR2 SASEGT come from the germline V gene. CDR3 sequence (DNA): TGTGCCAGCAGTGAATCGGTAGCCGGAGGGATAGATACGCAGTATTTT. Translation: CASSESVAGGIDTQYF.

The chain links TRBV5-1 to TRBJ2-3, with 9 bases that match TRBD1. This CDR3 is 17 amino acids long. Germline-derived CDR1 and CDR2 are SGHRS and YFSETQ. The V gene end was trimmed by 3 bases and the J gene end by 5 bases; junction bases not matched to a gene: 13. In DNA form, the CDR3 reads TGCGCCAGCAGCTGGGCGGGACAGGGTGGTTCGATAGATACGCAGTATTTT. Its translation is CASSWAGQGGSIDTQYF.

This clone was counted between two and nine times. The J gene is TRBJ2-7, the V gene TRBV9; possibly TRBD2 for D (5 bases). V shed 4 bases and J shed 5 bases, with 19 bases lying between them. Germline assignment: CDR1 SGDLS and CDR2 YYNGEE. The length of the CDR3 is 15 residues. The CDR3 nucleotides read TGTGCCAGCAGCCCCCGGGTAGAGGGAGTCCACGAGCAGTACTTC. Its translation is CASSPRVEGVHEQYF.

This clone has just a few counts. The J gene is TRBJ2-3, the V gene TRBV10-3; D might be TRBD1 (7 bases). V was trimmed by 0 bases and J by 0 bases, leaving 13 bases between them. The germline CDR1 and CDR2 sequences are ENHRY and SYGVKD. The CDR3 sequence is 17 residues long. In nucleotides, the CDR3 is TGTGCCATCAGTGAGTCTGGAGGGGGCCGAAGCACAGATACGCAGTATTTT. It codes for CAISESGGGRSTDTQYF.